The present TCR beta chain was sequenced within a study of blood T cells in healthy people across ages. General study results and limits: PBMCs were not sorted, which prevented a conclusive comparison of naive versus antigen-experienced cells. Per million T cells, TCR beta diversity dropped about linearly as age rose.

This CDR3 region has 16 residues. V lost 0 bases to trimming and J lost 8 bases, with 18 bases between them. The germline V gene has CDR1 SGHRS and CDR2 YFSETQ. Using a J-beta primer mix together with a sample-barcoded 5' primer, a second PCR was run for about 6 to 11 cycles. TCRdb fed the 5' RACE reads into MiXCR, producing one record per CDR3 protein. The sample has 650,000 to 700,000 distinct CDR3 sequences; approximately 31% are singletons. Donation came from healthy Caucasian individuals in Russia who were aged about 6 to 90. Extracted total RNA amounted to at least 5.5 micrograms for each sample. Ten or more counts support this clonotype. As yet, its antigen is unknown.

The clonotype originates from a woman of 80 years or more in good health. The V and J genes are TRBV5-1 and TRBJ2-1; D might be TRBD2 (5 bases). Material: blood. CDR3 protein: CASSLEGSAGIDEQFF. CDR3 sequence (DNA): TGCGCCAGCAGCTTGGAGGGCTCCGCGGGCATCGATGAGCAGTTCTTC.